The T cell receptor (beta chain) under discussion was sequenced for a study of Ad26.COV2.S vaccination and SARS-CoV-2 variants. The table came from immunoSEQ multiplex PCR; TCRdb's copy has only in-frame clones and leaves some out. The table includes under 150,000 clones, approximately 90% detected once. The V gene's germline CDR1 is MNHEY and CDR2 SMNVEV (reference sequence). The CDR3 is 13 amino acids. Unmatched junction bases numbered 0, after V lost 2 bases and J lost 2 bases. A word on this clone: Its antigen is unidentified.

General observations from the study: Measurements of TCR breadth and depth may have given underestimates of the total T cell responses. Vaccinees reportedly had broad spike-specific CD8+ and CD4+ T cell responses.

The sequences come from peripheral blood, collected after recovery from COVID-19. This rearrangement joins TRBV27 to TRBJ2-7; 7 nucleotides line up with TRBD1. This clonotype was sampled from a human donor who had recovered from COVID-19. Here the CDR3 reads CASSLRGPYEQYF. CDR3 bases: TGTGCCAGCAGTTTAAGGGGGCCCTACGAGCAGTACTTC.